This passage covers 20 T cell receptor beta chains from one sample sequenced in a study of blood T cells in healthy people across ages. The second PCR ran roughly 7 to 12 cycles with a sample-barcoded 5' primer and J-beta primers. TCRdb ran MiXCR on the 5' RACE reads and lists one entry per CDR3 protein. Of about 640,000 distinct CDR3 sequences listed, roughly three fifths are singletons. Sequencing input: blood. The source is a man between 60 and 75 years old in good health.

At least ten counts were recorded for this clonotype. The rearrangement links TRBV27 to TRBJ2-5; D may be TRBD1 (8 bases). Germline V gene data show CDR1 as MNHEY and CDR2 as SMNVEV (reference sequence). This CDR3 has 14 residues. V lost 5 bases and J 7 bases, leaving 17 bases between the germline ends. The CDR3 DNA sequence: TGTGCCAGCAGTCCCACAGGGGGGGTGGGGACCCAGTACTTC. Its translation: CASSPTGGVGTQYF.

This clonotype was seen a few times. The rearrangement links TRBV29-1 to TRBJ2-3; 10 bases map to TRBD2. Trimming took 6 bases from V and 10 from J; bases not matched to a gene: 10. This CDR3 is 13 amino acids long. The germline CDR1 and CDR2 sequences are SQVTM and ANQGSEA. The CDR3 reads CSVELAGTPSQYF. The CDR3 DNA reads as TGCAGCGTGGAACTAGCGGGAACCCCTTCGCAGTATTTT.

The genes are TRBV5-4 and TRBJ2-1, with D maybe TRBD1 (5 bases). Germline CDR1 is SGHNT and CDR2 is YYREEE (reference sequence). There are 15 residues in the CDR3. The germline V and J ends were trimmed by 1 base and 0 bases, with 8 bases remaining between them. CDR3 DNA: TGTGCCAGCAGCTTGCAGGGCAACTCCTACAATGAGCAGTTCTTC. Amino acid sequence: CASSLQGNSYNEQFF. The full variable domain, completed using reference TRBV5-4 and TRBJ2-1, is ETGVTQSPTHLIKTRGQQVTLRCSSQSGHNTVSWYQQALGQGPQFIFQYYREEENGRGNFPPRFSGLQFPNYSSELNVNALELDDSALYLCASSLQGNSYNEQFFGPGTRLTVL.

The rearrangement uses TRBV12-5 and TRBJ2-4; the D gene could be TRBD1 or TRBD2 (5 bases each). The J call may be mistaken, given a closer DNA end match to TRBJ2-7. This CDR3 has 13 amino acids. The germline CDR1 and CDR2 sequences are LGHNT and FRNRAP. The CDR3 nucleotides are TGTGCTAGTCACTGGGGGACCCACTACGAGCAGTACTTC. It translates to CASHWGTHYEQYF.

The rearrangement links TRBV11-2 to TRBJ2-1; TRBD2 might be the D (5 bases). This CDR3 has 14 residues. Trimming shortened V by 1 base and J by 13 bases, and 17 bases separated the two germline ends. Per the germline V gene, CDR1 is SGHAT and CDR2 is FQNNGV. The CDR3 protein is CASSLGLIGETQFF. CDR3 coding DNA: TGTGCCAGCAGCTTAGGACTAATCGGAGAGACCCAGTTCTTC.

This chain's CDR3 is CSARETAWWGPETQYF. In nucleotides, the CDR3 is TGCAGTGCTAGAGAAACAGCGTGGTGGGGGCCAGAGACCCAGTACTTC. The rearrangement uses TRBV20-1 and TRBJ2-5, with D perhaps matching TRBD1 (6 bases). Looked up from germline, CDR1 is DFQATT and CDR2 is SNEGSKA (reference sequence). With 0 bases removed from V and 4 bases from J, the gap between germline ends came to 18 bases. This CDR3 has 16 residues.

This chain links TRBV24-1 with TRBJ1-2; D is unresolved. The germline gives CDR1 KGHDR, CDR2 SFDVKD. The CDR3 sequence is 13 residues long. V lost 1 base, J lost 4 bases, and 6 bases lay in between. This chain's CDR3 is CATSDFGSYGYTF. The DNA for the CDR3 is TGTGCCACCAGTGATTTTGGGAGCTATGGCTACACCTTC.

This clonotype was detected only a few times. The chain combines TRBV5-1 with TRBJ2-3; TRBD2 aligns across 13 bases. Germline V gene data show CDR1 as SGHRS and CDR2 as YFSETQ. The trim removed 0 bases at V and 4 bases at J, leaving 5 bases unmatched. The CDR3 length is 17 residues. The CDR3 nucleotides are TGCGCCAGCAGCTTGGGAACTAGCGGGGGGGCCGCAGATACGCAGTATTTT. Translated, it gives CASSLGTSGGAADTQYF.

V and J are TRBV6-1 and TRBJ2-4, with TRBD1 matching over 9 bases. The J call is in doubt because the DNA end fits TRBJ2-7 better. The length of the CDR3 is 15 residues. Germline CDR1 reads MNHNS; CDR2 reads SASEGT. CDR3 DNA: TGTGCCAGCAGTGTTCGGACAGGGGCCTCCTACGAGCAGTACTTC. Protein product: CASSVRTGASYEQYF.

The rearrangement joins TRBV3-1 to TRBJ2-1, with 10 bases that match TRBD1. Germline loops: CDR1 LGHDT, CDR2 YNNKEL (reference sequence). This CDR3 has 15 amino acids. Unmatched junction bases numbered 9, after V lost 6 bases and J lost 7 bases. The CDR3 protein is CASRGGQGVWNEQFF. The CDR3 DNA reads TGTGCCAGCAGGGGTGGACAGGGGGTGTGGAATGAGCAGTTCTTC.

This clonotype was counted between two and nine times. The chain couples TRBV6-5 to TRBJ2-5; D is possibly TRBD1 (6 bases). The CDR3 contains 13 residues. Germline CDR1 and CDR2: MNHEY and SVGAGI. Trimming stripped 4 bases from V and 9 bases from J, with 15 bases between. In DNA, the CDR3 is TGTGCCAGCAGTTTCTCAGGAGAGGGGGCCCAGTACTTC. Translation: CASSFSGEGAQYF.

This clonotype was counted only a few times. The V and J genes are TRBV4-2 and TRBJ2-1; 8 bases line up with TRBD2. Per germline, CDR1 LGHNA and CDR2 YNFKEQ. The CDR3 totals 16 residues. With V trimmed by 4 bases and J by 7 bases, 12 bases remained unmatched. The CDR3 region has the DNA TGTGCCAGCAGCCGAGATATTGGCGGGGGGCCGAATGAGCAGTTCTTC. Its translation is CASSRDIGGGPNEQFF.

This clonotype was found a few times. This chain connects TRBV14 to TRBJ1-2; TRBD1 matches 8 bases. V lost 1 base and J lost 3; bases outside the gene matches: 7. The CDR3 runs 16 residues. From germline, CDR1 is SGHDN and CDR2 FVKESK. The CDR3 DNA is TGTGCCAGCAGCCAAGCAGGAGACAGGGGACACTATGGCTACACCTTC. It codes for CASSQAGDRGHYGYTF. Using reference TRBV14 and TRBJ1-2 for the parts outside the CDR3, the full variable domain is EAGVTQFPSHSVIEKGQTVTLRCDPISGHDNLYWYRRVMGKEIKFLLHFVKESKQDESGMPNNRFLAERTGGTYSTLKVQPAELEDSGVYFCASSQAGDRGHYGYTFGSGTRLTVV.

In its sample, this clonotype was seen a few times. The gene calls are TRBV5-1 and TRBJ2-1; 14 nucleotides agree with TRBD2. The CDR3 has 17 amino acids. Looked up from germline, CDR1 is SGHRS and CDR2 is YFSETQ. Trimming at V came to 4 bases and at J to 7 bases, leaving 10 bases not matched to a gene. The CDR3 nucleotides read TGCGCCAGCAGCACGACTAGCGGGGGGGCCTTGGGTAATGAGCAGTTCTTC. It translates to CASSTTSGGALGNEQFF.

There are a few counts of this clonotype. The chain combines TRBV4-2 with TRBJ2-4, with TRBD2 matching over 16 bases. CDR1 is LGHNA, CDR2 YNFKEQ, per germline. J was trimmed by 3 bases and V by 4 bases; bases with no gene match: 9. The length of the CDR3 is 19 residues. The CDR3 here is CASSPSPGTSGGGKNIQYF. CDR3 nucleotides: TGTGCCAGCAGCCCCAGCCCGGGGACTAGCGGGGGGGGCAAAAACATTCAGTACTTC.

The chain employs TRBV7-9 and TRBJ2-6; D possibly uses TRBD1 or TRBD2 (6 bases each). Germline V gene lookup returns CDR1 SEHNR and CDR2 FQNEAQ (reference sequence). This CDR3 spans 18 amino acids. Between the trimmed V and J ends, which lost 3 bases and 0 bases, there was a span of 15 bases. CDR3 loop: CASSLRRGQNSGANVLTF. The CDR3, as DNA: TGTGCCAGCAGCTTGCGGAGGGGACAAAACTCTGGGGCCAACGTCCTGACTTTC. The whole variable domain, filled in from reference TRBV7-9 and TRBJ2-6, reads DTGVSQNPRHKITKRGQNVTFRCDPISEHNRLYWYRQTLGQGPEFLTYFQNEAQLEKSRLLSDRFSAERPKGSFSTLEIQRTEQGDSAMYLCASSLRRGQNSGANVLTFGAGSRLTVL.

V is TRBV7-2 and J is TRBJ2-5, with 10 bases that match TRBD2. The CDR3 extends over 15 amino acids. Per germline, CDR1 SGHTA and CDR2 FQGNSA. The V segment lost 5 bases and the J segment 5 bases; nucleotides outside the gene matches: 8. CDR3 in amino acids: CASSRGTSAGETQYF. The CDR3 coding sequence is TGTGCCAGCAGCCGGGGGACTAGCGCAGGGGAGACCCAGTACTTC.

V gene TRBV7-2 combines with J gene TRBJ2-5, with TRBD2 matching 9 bases. After removal of 2 bases from V and 2 bases from J, the junction contained 6 bases not matched to a gene. The germline CDR1 and CDR2 sequences are SGHTA and FQGNSA. CDR3 length: 16 residues. The CDR3 is CASSLSETSGQETQYF. CDR3 in DNA: TGTGCCAGCAGCTTATCCGAGACTAGCGGACAAGAGACCCAGTACTTC.

The rearrangement links TRBV5-4 to TRBJ2-2, with no clear D. Germline CDR1 SGHNT, CDR2 YYREEE (reference sequence). V lost 3 bases and J lost 3, with 12 bases in between. The length of the CDR3 is 15 residues. CDR3 residues: CASSSGPGDTGELFF. CDR3 nucleotide sequence: TGTGCCAGCAGCTCCGGCCCTGGGGACACCGGGGAGCTGTTTTTT. Filled out from reference TRBV5-4 and TRBJ2-2, the complete variable domain reads ETGVTQSPTHLIKTRGQQVTLRCSSQSGHNTVSWYQQALGQGPQFIFQYYREEENGRGNFPPRFSGLQFPNYSSELNVNALELDDSALYLCASSSGPGDTGELFFGEGSRLTVL.

The J gene is TRBJ2-7, the V gene TRBV18, with D maybe TRBD1 (6 bases). Germline lookup yields CDR1 KGHSH and CDR2 LQKENI. V was shortened by 3 bases and J by 5 bases, with 11 bases between the two germline ends. CDR3 length equals 13 residues. CDR3 region: CASSPNRVHEQYF. The CDR3 nucleotides are TGTGCCAGCTCACCTAACAGGGTCCACGAGCAGTACTTC.